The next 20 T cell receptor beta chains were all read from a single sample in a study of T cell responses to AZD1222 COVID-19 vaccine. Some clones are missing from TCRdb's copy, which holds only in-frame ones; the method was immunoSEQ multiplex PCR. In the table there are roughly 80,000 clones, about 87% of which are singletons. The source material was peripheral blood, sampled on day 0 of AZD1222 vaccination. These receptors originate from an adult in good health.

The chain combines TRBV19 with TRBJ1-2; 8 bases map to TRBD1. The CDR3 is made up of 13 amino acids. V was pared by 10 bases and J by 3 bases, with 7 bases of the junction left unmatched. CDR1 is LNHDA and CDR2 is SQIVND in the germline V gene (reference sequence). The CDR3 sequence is CATPDRDDYGYTF. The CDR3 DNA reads TGTGCCACCCCGGACAGGGATGACTATGGCTACACCTTC.

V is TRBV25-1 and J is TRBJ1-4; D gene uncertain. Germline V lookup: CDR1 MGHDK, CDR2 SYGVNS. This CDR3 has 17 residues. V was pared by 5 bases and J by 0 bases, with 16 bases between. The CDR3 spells CASSPWVEPATNEKLFF. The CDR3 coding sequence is TGTGCCAGCAGTCCGTGGGTGGAGCCTGCAACTAATGAAAAACTGTTTTTT. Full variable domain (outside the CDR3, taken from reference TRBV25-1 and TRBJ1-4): EADIYQTPRYLVIGTGKKITLECSQTMGHDKMYWYQQDPGMELHLIHYSYGVNSTEKGDLSSESTVSRIRTEHFPLTLESARPSHTSQYLCASSPWVEPATNEKLFFGSGTQLSVL.

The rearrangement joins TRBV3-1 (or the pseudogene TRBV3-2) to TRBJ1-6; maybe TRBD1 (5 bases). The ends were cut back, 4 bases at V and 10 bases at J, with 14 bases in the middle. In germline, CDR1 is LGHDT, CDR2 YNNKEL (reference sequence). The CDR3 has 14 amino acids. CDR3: CASSPSRAGSPLHF. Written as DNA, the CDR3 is TGTGCCAGCAGCCCGTCCAGGGCGGGATCACCCCTCCACTTT.

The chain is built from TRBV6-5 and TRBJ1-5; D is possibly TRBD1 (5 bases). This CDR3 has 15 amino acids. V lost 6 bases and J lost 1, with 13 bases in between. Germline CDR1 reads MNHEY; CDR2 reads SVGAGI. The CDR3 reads CASRGGWGSNQPQHF. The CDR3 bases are TGTGCCAGCAGGGGGGGATGGGGCAGCAATCAGCCCCAGCATTTT.

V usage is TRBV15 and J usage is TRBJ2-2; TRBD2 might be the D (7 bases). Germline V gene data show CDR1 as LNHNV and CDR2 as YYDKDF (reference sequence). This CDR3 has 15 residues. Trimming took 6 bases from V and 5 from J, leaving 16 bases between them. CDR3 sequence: CATRSGGRRTGELFF. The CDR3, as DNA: TGTGCCACCAGGTCCGGGGGGCGGCGGACCGGGGAGCTGTTTTTT. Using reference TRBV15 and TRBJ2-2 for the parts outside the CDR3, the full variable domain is DAMVIQNPRYQVTQFGKPVTLSCSQTLNHNVMYWYQQKSSQAPKLLFHYYDKDFNNEADTPDNFQSRRPNTSFCFLDIRSPGLGDTAMYLCATRSGGRRTGELFFGEGSRLTVL.

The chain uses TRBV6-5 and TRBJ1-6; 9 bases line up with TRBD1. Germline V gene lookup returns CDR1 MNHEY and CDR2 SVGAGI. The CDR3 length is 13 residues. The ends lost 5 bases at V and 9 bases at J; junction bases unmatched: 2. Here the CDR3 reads CASSKTGGSPLHF. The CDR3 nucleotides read TGTGCCAGCAGTAAGACAGGGGGTTCACCCCTCCACTTT.

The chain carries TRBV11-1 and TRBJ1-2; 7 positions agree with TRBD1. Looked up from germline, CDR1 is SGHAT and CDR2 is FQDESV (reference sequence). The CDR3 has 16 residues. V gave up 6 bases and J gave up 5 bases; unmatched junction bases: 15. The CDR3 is CASRETGTHPAYGYTF. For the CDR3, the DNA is TGTGCCAGCAGAGAGACAGGGACCCATCCCGCTTATGGCTACACCTTC.

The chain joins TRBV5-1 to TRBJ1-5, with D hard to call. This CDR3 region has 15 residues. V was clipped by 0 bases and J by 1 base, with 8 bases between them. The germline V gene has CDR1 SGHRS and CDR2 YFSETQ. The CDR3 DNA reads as TGCGCCAGCAGCTTGGAGGGATTGAGCAATCAGCCCCAGCATTTT. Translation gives CASSLEGLSNQPQHF.

The CDR3 loop is CASSMGHPYEQYF. In DNA form, the CDR3 reads TGTGCCAGTAGTATGGGACACCCCTACGAGCAGTACTTC. The chain has TRBV19 and TRBJ2-7; D might be TRBD1 (6 bases). Germline V lookup: CDR1 LNHDA, CDR2 SQIVND (reference sequence). The V end was cut by 3 bases, the J end by 2 bases, with 8 bases between. The CDR3 consists of 13 residues.

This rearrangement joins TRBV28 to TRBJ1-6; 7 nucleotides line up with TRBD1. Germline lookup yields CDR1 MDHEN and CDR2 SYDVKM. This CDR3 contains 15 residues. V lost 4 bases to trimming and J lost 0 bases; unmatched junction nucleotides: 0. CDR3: CASSWDSSYNSPLHF. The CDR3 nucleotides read TGTGCCAGCAGTTGGGACAGCTCCTATAATTCACCCCTCCACTTT.

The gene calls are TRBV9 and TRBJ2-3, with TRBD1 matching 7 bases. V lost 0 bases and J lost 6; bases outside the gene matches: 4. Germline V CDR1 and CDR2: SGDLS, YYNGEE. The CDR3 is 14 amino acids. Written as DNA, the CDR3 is TGTGCCAGCAGCGTAGCACAGGGGCGGGATACGCAGTATTTT. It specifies CASSVAQGRDTQYF.

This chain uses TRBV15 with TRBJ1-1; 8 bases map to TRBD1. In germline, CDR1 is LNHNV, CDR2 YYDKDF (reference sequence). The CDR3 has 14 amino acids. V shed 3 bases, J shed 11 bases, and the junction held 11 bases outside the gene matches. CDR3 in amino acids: CATSRAVQGAMAFF. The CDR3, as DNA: TGTGCCACCAGCAGGGCGGTTCAGGGGGCAATGGCTTTCTTT.

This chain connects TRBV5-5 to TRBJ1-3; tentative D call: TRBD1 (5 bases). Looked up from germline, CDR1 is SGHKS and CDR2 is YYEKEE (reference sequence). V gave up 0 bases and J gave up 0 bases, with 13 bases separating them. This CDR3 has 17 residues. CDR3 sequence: CASSLGGRRASGNTIYF. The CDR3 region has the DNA TGTGCCAGCAGCTTGGGGGGGAGACGAGCCTCTGGAAACACCATATATTTT. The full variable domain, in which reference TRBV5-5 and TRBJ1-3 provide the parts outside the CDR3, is DAGVTQSPTHLIKTRGQQVTLRCSPISGHKSVSWYQQVLGQGPQFIFQYYEKEERGRGNFPDRFSARQFPNYSSELNVNALLLGDSALYLCASSLGGRRASGNTIYFGEGSWLTVV.

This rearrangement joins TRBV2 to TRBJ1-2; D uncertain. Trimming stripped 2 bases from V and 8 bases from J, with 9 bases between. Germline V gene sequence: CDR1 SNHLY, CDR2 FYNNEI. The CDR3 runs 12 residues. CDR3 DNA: TGTGCCAGCAGTGAATATAGGACGGGCTACACCTTC. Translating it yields CASSEYRTGYTF.

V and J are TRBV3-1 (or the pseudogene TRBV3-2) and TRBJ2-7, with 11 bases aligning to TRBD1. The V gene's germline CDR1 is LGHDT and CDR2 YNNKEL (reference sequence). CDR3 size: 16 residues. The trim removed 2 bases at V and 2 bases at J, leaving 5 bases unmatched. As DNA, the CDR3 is TGTGCCAGCAGCCAATTTACGGACAGGGGGCCCTACGAGCAGTACTTC. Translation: CASSQFTDRGPYEQYF.

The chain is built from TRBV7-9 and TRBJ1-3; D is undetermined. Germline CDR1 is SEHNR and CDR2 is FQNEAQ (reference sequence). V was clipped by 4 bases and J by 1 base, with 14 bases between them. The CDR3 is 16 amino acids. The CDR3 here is CASSYKTRLSGNTIYF. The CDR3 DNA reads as TGTGCCAGCAGCTACAAAACACGGTTATCTGGAAACACCATATATTTT.

This chain's CDR3 is CASTQDGSPGGEQYF. CDR3 nucleotide sequence: TGTGCCAGCACCCAAGACGGGTCTCCGGGGGGCGAGCAGTACTTC. The chain couples TRBV11-3 to TRBJ2-7, with 7 bases aligning to TRBD2. Looked up from germline, CDR1 is SGHNT and CDR2 is YENEEA. The CDR3 extends over 15 amino acids. V was pared by 7 bases and J by 6 bases, with 15 bases of the junction left unmatched.

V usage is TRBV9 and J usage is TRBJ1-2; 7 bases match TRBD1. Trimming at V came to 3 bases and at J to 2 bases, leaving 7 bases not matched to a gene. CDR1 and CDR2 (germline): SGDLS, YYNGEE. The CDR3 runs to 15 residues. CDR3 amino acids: CASSGAPGQNYGYTF. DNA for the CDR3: TGTGCCAGCAGCGGAGCCCCGGGACAGAACTATGGCTACACCTTC.

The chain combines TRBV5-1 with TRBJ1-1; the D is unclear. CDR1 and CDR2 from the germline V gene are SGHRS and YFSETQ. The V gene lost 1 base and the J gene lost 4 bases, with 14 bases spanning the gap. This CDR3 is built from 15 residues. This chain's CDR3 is CASSLRAGGSTEAFF. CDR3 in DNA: TGCGCCAGCAGCTTGCGCGCGGGAGGGAGCACTGAAGCTTTCTTT.

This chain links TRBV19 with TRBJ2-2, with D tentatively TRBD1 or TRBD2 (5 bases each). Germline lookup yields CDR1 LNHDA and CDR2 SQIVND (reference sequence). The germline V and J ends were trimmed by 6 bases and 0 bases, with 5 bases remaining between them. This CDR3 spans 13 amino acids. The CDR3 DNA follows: TGTGCCAGTAGGGGGGCGAACACCGGGGAGCTGTTTTTT. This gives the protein CASRGANTGELFF.